Shown below are 31 T cell receptor beta chains from a single sample sequenced in a study of identical twins. Each CDR3 protein gets one entry after TCRdb re-called the 5' RACE reads with MiXCR. The table has a few hundred thousand distinct CDR3 sequences, approximately 10% seen once. These same records also appear under a second study, on yellow fever vaccine responses in identical twins.

Sequences were obtained from PBMCs. These receptors were obtained from a woman aged 18-35 years in good health.

The V call is TRBV11-2, the J call TRBJ1-5; no reliable D call. The CDR3 covers 12 residues. Germline V gives CDR1 SGHAT, CDR2 FQNNGV. Trimming shortened V by 5 bases and J by 9 bases, and 11 bases separated the two germline ends. The CDR3, as DNA: TGTGCCAGCAGCCCCGGTCCGGGGCCCCAGCATTTT. This codes for CASSPGPGPQHF.

This clonotype was observed many times. This chain connects TRBV9 to TRBJ1-3; no reliable D call. The V end was cut by 3 bases, the J end by 0 bases, with 16 bases between. CDR3 length: 17 residues. In germline, CDR1 is SGDLS, CDR2 YYNGEE. The CDR3 sequence: CASSAVGGESSGNTIYF. In nucleotides, the CDR3 is TGTGCCAGCAGCGCCGTTGGTGGAGAAAGCTCTGGAAACACCATATATTTT.

This clonotype occurred a few times. The V call is TRBV20-1, the J call TRBJ2-5; TRBD2 agrees at 7 bases. The CDR3 totals 13 residues. CDR1 is DFQATT, CDR2 SNEGSKA, per germline (reference sequence). V trimming: 5 bases; J trimming: 4 bases; junction bases outside the gene matches: 7. CDR3 sequence: CSAETWGGETQYF. Written as DNA, the CDR3 is TGCAGTGCTGAGACGTGGGGGGGAGAGACCCAGTACTTC.

The rearrangement joins TRBV2 to TRBJ2-3, with TRBD2 identical over 12 bases. V lost 5 bases to trimming and J lost 9 bases; unmatched junction nucleotides: 6. This CDR3 is 14 amino acids long. Germline V gene data show CDR1 as SNHLY and CDR2 as FYNNEI. The CDR3 DNA sequence: TGTGCCAGCAGTACTTGGACTAGCGGGACAACGCAGTATTTT. Translating it yields CASSTWTSGTTQYF. Full variable domain (outside the CDR3, taken from reference TRBV2 and TRBJ2-3): EPEVTQTPSHQVTQMGQEVILRCVPISNHLYFYWYRQILGQKVEFLVSFYNNEISEKSEIFDDQFSVERPDGSNFTLKIRSTKLEDSAMYFCASSTWTSGTTQYFGPGTRLTVL.

There are many counts of this clonotype. The chain links TRBV10-3 to TRBJ2-3; D is undetermined. The V gene lost 6 bases and the J gene lost 0 bases, with 10 bases spanning the gap. CDR1 and CDR2 from the germline V gene are ENHRY and SYGVKD. This CDR3 is 14 amino acids long. The CDR3 nucleotides read TGTGCCATCAGCGCACCTACTAGCACAGATACGCAGTATTTT. It yields the protein CAISAPTSTDTQYF.

This clonotype was seen many times. This chain links TRBV4-3 with TRBJ2-2, with 7 bases lining up with TRBD2. The CDR3 runs to 16 residues. Per the germline V gene, CDR1 is LGHNA and CDR2 is YSLEER. The V and J ends lost 6 bases and 3 bases, in that order; junction bases with no gene match: 10. CDR3: CASRVSGYADTGELFF. In nucleotides, the CDR3 is TGCGCCAGCAGGGTTAGCGGGTACGCGGACACCGGGGAGCTGTTTTTT.

This clonotype was found many times. The CDR3 nucleotides read TGTGCCAGCAGTTCCGAGGGACTAGCAGGCAATGAGCAGTTCTTC. This codes for CASSSEGLAGNEQFF. The V and J genes are TRBV12-3 or TRBV12-4 and TRBJ2-1; TRBD2 aligns across 9 bases. J lost 6 bases, V lost 4 bases, and 7 bases had no gene match. This CDR3 has 15 residues.

V gene TRBV4-1 combines with J gene TRBJ2-1; tentatively, D is TRBD2 (6 bases). Deletions cut 8 bases from V and 5 bases from J, with 10 bases between. Germline V gives CDR1 MGHRA, CDR2 YSYEKL. This CDR3 contains 12 residues. CDR3: CASGAGNNEQFF. The CDR3 nucleotides read TGCGCCAGCGGGGCGGGGAACAATGAGCAGTTCTTC.

This clonotype has just a few counts. The V and J genes are TRBV11-2 and TRBJ2-7; 10 nucleotides match TRBD2. CDR3 size: 17 residues. The V segment lost 4 bases and the J segment 4 bases; nucleotides outside the gene matches: 13. Germline-derived CDR1 and CDR2 are SGHAT and FQNNGV. The CDR3 sequence: CASSSTKVASGSYEQYF. The CDR3 DNA sequence: TGTGCCAGCAGCTCGACGAAGGTGGCTAGCGGGAGTTACGAGCAGTACTTC.

This clonotype has ten or more counts. The chain couples TRBV7-6 to TRBJ2-7; TRBD1 or TRBD2 may be the D gene (7 bases each). The V gene lost 1 base and the J gene lost 2 bases, with 18 bases spanning the gap. Germline assignment: CDR1 SGHVS and CDR2 FNYEAQ. The CDR3 is made up of 17 amino acids. The CDR3 spells CASSLGGGQPPPYEQYF. In DNA form, the CDR3 reads TGTGCCAGCAGCTTAGGGGGGGGACAGCCACCCCCCTACGAGCAGTACTTC.

In its sample, this clonotype was seen many times. The chain links TRBV7-8 to TRBJ2-7; unclear D gene. Germline CDR1 reads SGHVS; CDR2 reads FQNEAQ. The CDR3 is made up of 14 amino acids. V was cut by 5 bases and J by 2 bases, with 13 bases left in between. CDR3 protein: CASSVLGSPYEQYF. The CDR3 coding sequence is TGTGCCAGCAGCGTCCTGGGGTCGCCCTACGAGCAGTACTTC.

DNA of the CDR3: TGTGCCATCAGTGATGACAGGGGATTGGAGACCCAGTACTTC. Residues: CAISDDRGLETQYF. The chain combines TRBV10-3 with TRBJ2-5; 8 bases match TRBD1. The germline CDR1 and CDR2 sequences are ENHRY and SYGVKD. V was pared by 3 bases and J by 5 bases, with 5 bases of the junction left unmatched. This CDR3 has 14 residues.

This sequence joins TRBV29-1 and TRBJ2-5; D remains ambiguous. From germline, CDR1 is SQVTM and CDR2 ANQGSEA. Trimming cost V 2 bases and J 2 bases, with 9 bases left between them. The CDR3 runs 13 residues. The DNA of the CDR3 is TGCAGCGTTGAAATTTATGATCAAGAGACCCAGTACTTC. This codes for CSVEIYDQETQYF.

There are many counts of this clonotype. The J gene is TRBJ1-1, the V gene TRBV7-9, with TRBD1 matching 7 bases. This CDR3 has 13 residues. V trimming: 3 bases; J trimming: 12 bases; junction bases outside the gene matches: 10. Germline V gives CDR1 SEHNR, CDR2 FQNEAQ (reference sequence). The CDR3 DNA reads as TGTGCCAGCAGCTTGGAACCGGGAGGGGGCTCTTTCTTT. It specifies CASSLEPGGGSFF.

This clonotype occurred many times. V usage is TRBV6-1 and J usage is TRBJ2-1; maybe TRBD2 (6 bases). This CDR3 has 14 residues. V gave up 3 bases and J gave up 6 bases, with 12 bases separating them. Per germline, CDR1 MNHNS and CDR2 SASEGT. The chain's CDR3 is CASSERGYTNEQFF. The CDR3 coding sequence is TGTGCCAGCAGTGAGCGGGGCTACACCAATGAGCAGTTCTTC.

The rearrangement links TRBV29-1 to TRBJ2-7; 9 positions match TRBD1. CDR3 length: 13 amino acids. V gave up 7 bases and J gave up 6 bases; unmatched junction bases: 10. Germline values: CDR1 SQVTM, CDR2 ANQGSEA. The CDR3 DNA reads as TGCAGCGCTACCGGGACAGGGTCCGTCGAGCAGTACTTC. It is translated as CSATGTGSVEQYF.

The chain has TRBV2 and TRBJ2-6, with D possibly being TRBD1 or TRBD2 (6 bases each). CDR3 size: 18 residues. V lost 6 bases and J 2 bases, leaving 20 bases between the germline ends. Per the germline V gene, CDR1 is SNHLY and CDR2 is FYNNEI. Here the CDR3 DNA reads TGTGCCAGCAGCGCCGGGTGGGGGGCTTCAACTGGGGCCAACGTCCTGACTTTC. Translated, it gives CASSAGWGASTGANVLTF. The entire variable domain, with the rest obtained from reference TRBV2 and TRBJ2-6, is as follows: EPEVTQTPSHQVTQMGQEVILRCVPISNHLYFYWYRQILGQKVEFLVSFYNNEISEKSEIFDDQFSVERPDGSNFTLKIRSTKLEDSAMYFCASSAGWGASTGANVLTFGAGSRLTVL.

This clonotype was seen ten or more times. The J gene is TRBJ2-1, the V gene TRBV10-1; D might be TRBD2 (5 bases). Germline CDR1 reads WNHNN; CDR2 reads SYGVQD (reference sequence). Between the trimmed V and J ends, which lost 0 bases and 7 bases, there was a span of 10 bases. The CDR3 runs to 14 residues. CDR3: CASSESSEGNEQFF. In nucleotides, the CDR3 is TGCGCCAGCAGTGAGTCTAGCGAAGGAAATGAGCAGTTCTTC.

A few counts support this clonotype. This chain links TRBV5-6 with TRBJ2-3; 9 bases are shared with TRBD1. The germline V gene has CDR1 SGHDT and CDR2 YYEEEE. V shed 2 bases, J shed 0 bases, and the junction held 10 bases outside the gene matches. CDR3 size: 18 residues. This CDR3 reads CASSFRRTGALSTDTQYF. CDR3 nucleotides: TGTGCCAGCAGCTTTAGGAGGACAGGGGCGCTTAGCACAGATACGCAGTATTTT.

The chain carries TRBV20-1 and TRBJ2-1, with 12 bases matching TRBD1. The J segment lost 9 bases and the V segment lost 2 bases, leaving 14 bases of the junction unmatched. There are 17 residues in the CDR3. Germline CDR1 reads DFQATT; CDR2 reads SNEGSKA (reference sequence). The CDR3 spells CSARLPPGQGAPGEQFF. The CDR3 DNA is TGCAGTGCTAGATTACCTCCGGGACAGGGGGCTCCCGGTGAGCAGTTCTTC.

Concerning this clonotype: Germline and junction disagree at one end, which may indicate a read error. The rearrangement links TRBV6-1 to TRBJ2-7; TRBD1 matches at 11 bases. Per germline, CDR1 MNHNS and CDR2 SASEGT. CDR3 length: 14 residues. CDR3 residues: CASLGQGEAYGQYF. DNA of the CDR3: TGTGCCAGCCTGGGACAGGGGGAGGCCTACGGGCAGTACTTC.

In its sample, this clonotype was seen a few times. The genes are TRBV3-1 and TRBJ1-2; TRBD1 matches 9 bases. The CDR3 covers 16 residues. The ends lost 4 bases at V and 8 bases at J; junction bases unmatched: 14. Germline loops: CDR1 LGHDT, CDR2 YNNKEL (reference sequence). In DNA form, the CDR3 reads TGTGCCAGCAGCCGGACCTCGGGACAGGGTCTCAGGGGCTACACCTTC. It yields the protein CASSRTSGQGLRGYTF.

This clonotype was counted between two and nine times. CDR3: CASSQGGLGDGYTF. In DNA form, the CDR3 reads TGTGCCAGCAGTCAGGGAGGCTTAGGAGATGGCTACACCTTC. The rearrangement uses TRBV27 and TRBJ1-2; TRBD1 might be the D (5 bases). Per the germline V gene, CDR1 is MNHEY and CDR2 is SMNVEV (reference sequence). The length of the CDR3 is 14 residues. With 5 bases removed from V and 6 bases from J, the gap between germline ends came to 16 bases.

This clonotype was detected only a few times. DNA for the CDR3: TGTGCCAGCAGGGCCCGCCGAGGGACTAGCTTTCTCAATGAGCAGTTCTTC. This encodes CASRARRGTSFLNEQFF. The chain links TRBV11-2 to TRBJ2-1, with 9 bases fitting TRBD2. Losses at the gene ends were 6 bases for V and 6 bases for J; bases not matched to a gene: 15. The CDR3 has 17 amino acids. The germline V gene encodes CDR1 SGHAT and CDR2 FQNNGV.

This clonotype came up many times. V is TRBV15 and J is TRBJ1-4; TRBD1 matches at 9 bases. The V segment lost 3 bases and the J segment 7 bases; nucleotides outside the gene matches: 9. Germline assignment: CDR1 LNHNV and CDR2 YYDKDF (reference sequence). The CDR3 is made up of 16 amino acids. The CDR3 loop is CATSRGQGVHREKLFF. Here the CDR3 DNA reads TGTGCCACCAGCAGGGGACAGGGAGTACATCGTGAAAAACTGTTTTTT. Filled out from reference TRBV15 and TRBJ1-4, the complete variable domain reads DAMVIQNPRYQVTQFGKPVTLSCSQTLNHNVMYWYQQKSSQAPKLLFHYYDKDFNNEADTPDNFQSRRPNTSFCFLDIRSPGLGDTAMYLCATSRGQGVHREKLFFGSGTQLSVL.

This rearrangement joins TRBV7-4 to TRBJ2-1, with TRBD1 matching over 8 bases. The length of the CDR3 is 17 residues. Germline V gene lookup returns CDR1 SGHVT and CDR2 SQSDAQ. After removal of 0 bases from V and 7 bases from J, the junction contained 11 bases not matched to a gene. The CDR3 nucleotides read TGTGCCAGCAGCTTAGCGCCACCAGGGGGCCGTCGGAATGAGCAGTTCTTC. This gives the protein CASSLAPPGGRRNEQFF.

This clonotype was found many times. This rearrangement joins TRBV5-1 to TRBJ2-7; 7 bases match TRBD1. The V and J ends lost 0 bases and 6 bases, in that order; junction bases with no gene match: 3. Germline lookup yields CDR1 SGHRS and CDR2 YFSETQ. The CDR3 is 13 amino acids. CDR3 protein: CASSLGQGAEQYF. Written as DNA, the CDR3 is TGCGCCAGCAGCTTGGGACAGGGCGCCGAGCAGTACTTC.

This clonotype was counted at least ten times. The CDR3 coding sequence is TGTGCCAGCAGTTACTCCAGTCCCTACGAGCAGTACTTC. Translation gives CASSYSSPYEQYF. The chain uses TRBV6-2 or TRBV6-3 and TRBJ2-7; D is unresolved. The V gene lost 0 bases and the J gene lost 2 bases, with 5 bases spanning the gap. CDR3 length: 13 residues. Per the germline V gene, CDR1 is MNHEY and CDR2 is SVGEGT.

V is TRBV20-1 and J is TRBJ2-4; TRBD2 matches at 7 bases. Germline V gene data show CDR1 as DFQATT and CDR2 as SNEGSKA (reference sequence). The length of the CDR3 is 15 residues. V shed 0 bases, J shed 5 bases, and the junction held 7 bases outside the gene matches. In nucleotides, the CDR3 is TGCAGTGCTAGAGATGGGAGGGGCAGAGAAAACATTCAGTACTTC. Amino acid sequence: CSARDGRGRENIQYF.

The chain carries TRBV27 and TRBJ1-3, with unresolved D. Trimming left V 0 bases short and J 9 bases short, with 18 bases between. This CDR3 contains 16 residues. Germline V lookup: CDR1 MNHEY, CDR2 SMNVEV (reference sequence). The CDR3: CASSLSRGGEVSTIYF. The CDR3 DNA reads as TGTGCCAGCAGTTTATCCCGGGGAGGAGAAGTTAGCACCATATATTTT.

This clonotype has a count of ten or more. The chain employs TRBV5-1 and TRBJ2-2; tentative D call: TRBD2 (6 bases). The CDR3 extends over 16 amino acids. Trimming cost V 2 bases and J 6 bases, with 17 bases left between them. Looked up from germline, CDR1 is SGHRS and CDR2 is YFSETQ. The CDR3: CASSFVVAPGAGELFF. CDR3 nucleotide sequence: TGCGCCAGCAGCTTTGTGGTAGCCCCGGGGGCCGGGGAGCTGTTTTTT.